The 21 T cell receptor beta chains given below trace back to one sample, sequenced in a study of patients and donors after allogeneic stem cell transplantation. MiXCR was run by TCRdb on the RT-PCR reads, yielding one entry per CDR3 protein. The data contain 150,000 to 200,000 distinct CDR3 sequences, about a quarter of them singletons. The sequenced sample was blood, either unsorted or a sorted T cell fraction (not recorded which). The receptors derive from a human donor who was either an allogeneic HSCT recipient or a stem cell or donor lymphocyte infusion donor (not recorded which). It is not recorded whose cells these are; they may come from a transplant donor.

The chain carries TRBV4-1 and TRBJ1-4; D uncertain. The germline V gene encodes CDR1 MGHRA and CDR2 YSYEKL. The CDR3 loop spans 14 amino acids. Trimming removed 1 base from V and 8 bases from J, with 11 bases in between. CDR3 nucleotides: TGCGCCAGCAGCCAAGTTTATCCGGGGGAAAAACTGTTTTTT. Protein product: CASSQVYPGEKLFF.

This clonotype was picked up a small number of times. The chain has TRBV21-1 and TRBJ1-5. TRBV21-1 is recorded as a pseudogene. The CDR3 extends over 15 amino acids. CDR3 coding DNA: TGTGCCAGCAGGTCAATTAAAAAAGGCAATCAGCCCCAGCATTTT. Translating it yields CASRSIKKGNQPQHF.

The gene calls are TRBV6-5 and TRBJ2-5; the match to TRBD1 covers 9 bases. With V trimmed by 5 bases and J by 5 bases, 0 bases remained unmatched. Germline CDR1 MNHEY, CDR2 SVGAGI. This CDR3 has 12 amino acids. This CDR3 is CASSGQGETQYF. DNA of the CDR3: TGTGCCAGCAGTGGACAGGGGGAGACCCAGTACTTC.

This clonotype has more than one count but fewer than ten. This CDR3 reads CASSPHRRYGNYGYTF. The CDR3 DNA is TGCGCCAGCAGCCCGCATCGACGGTACGGTAACTATGGCTACACCTTC. The V and J genes are TRBV5-1 and TRBJ1-2; no reliable D call. Trimming took 4 bases from V and 1 from J, leaving 17 bases between them. The CDR3 loop spans 16 amino acids. Germline V lookup: CDR1 SGHRS, CDR2 YFSETQ.

This clonotype was counted many times. The V and J genes are TRBV6-4 and TRBJ1-1; 8 nucleotides align to TRBD1. Per the germline V gene, CDR1 is MRHNA and CDR2 is SNTAGT. This CDR3 has 14 residues. V lost 5 bases and J lost 1; bases outside the gene matches: 3. The chain's CDR3 is CASSTGQGNTEAFF. The DNA of the CDR3 is TGTGCCAGCAGTACCGGACAGGGGAACACTGAAGCTTTCTTT.

The sample holds many counts of this clonotype. The chain has TRBV27 and TRBJ1-6; TRBD1 matches at 8 bases. This CDR3 comprises 16 residues. Trimming removed 2 bases from V and 8 bases from J; junction bases left unmatched: 8. From germline, CDR1 is MNHEY and CDR2 SMNVEV (reference sequence). The chain's CDR3 is CASSLDPGTGDSPLHF. CDR3 bases: TGTGCCAGCAGTTTAGATCCCGGGACAGGAGATTCACCCCTCCACTTT.

This rearrangement joins TRBV29-1 to TRBJ2-1; 8 bases align to TRBD2. The germline V gene has CDR1 SQVTM and CDR2 ANQGSEA. The CDR3 runs 18 residues. Trimming cost V 3 bases and J 7 bases; bases outside gene matches: 20. In DNA form, the CDR3 reads TGCAGCGTTGAGCCCCTTACTAGCGGCCCAAGTTCGGGAAATGAGCAGTTCTTC. This codes for CSVEPLTSGPSSGNEQFF.

V gene TRBV3-1 combines with J gene TRBJ2-7; TRBD1 agrees at 11 bases. There are 15 residues in the CDR3. Per the germline V gene, CDR1 is LGHDT and CDR2 is YNNKEL (reference sequence). Trimming at V came to 6 bases and at J to 6 bases, leaving 10 bases not matched to a gene. The CDR3 spells CASRPTGTGGGEQYF. The CDR3 nucleotides are TGTGCCAGCAGACCGACCGGGACAGGGGGTGGCGAGCAGTACTTC.

The rearrangement uses TRBV18 and TRBJ1-5; 7 bases fit TRBD1. Germline values: CDR1 KGHSH, CDR2 LQKENI. Trimming removed 2 bases from V and 0 bases from J; junction bases left unmatched: 4. This CDR3 is built from 16 residues. In DNA, the CDR3 is TGTGCCAGCTCACCAGACAGGGCCCTTAGCAATCAGCCCCAGCATTTT. Amino acids: CASSPDRALSNQPQHF.

This clonotype was counted only a few times. The chain uses TRBV12-3 or TRBV12-4 and TRBJ1-1, with D possibly TRBD1 on 5 matching bases. The CDR3 extends over 15 amino acids. Trimming stripped 6 bases from V and 4 bases from J, with 18 bases between. CDR3 loop: CASSPTPGGSTEAFF. DNA for the CDR3: TGTGCCAGCAGCCCCACCCCCGGGGGGAGCACTGAAGCTTTCTTT.

The chain carries TRBV10-3 and TRBJ2-1; possibly TRBD1 for D (6 bases). Trimming pared 10 bases from V and 5 bases from J, leaving 18 bases between. This CDR3 region has 14 residues. The germline V gene encodes CDR1 ENHRY and CDR2 SYGVKD. CDR3 in amino acids: CATTKRQENNEQFF. For the CDR3, the DNA is TGTGCCACCACCAAAAGACAGGAAAACAATGAGCAGTTCTTC.

The chain employs TRBV18 and TRBJ1-5; D is undetermined. With 6 bases removed from V and 2 bases from J, the gap between germline ends came to 14 bases. The CDR3 has 15 residues. The germline CDR1 and CDR2 sequences are KGHSH and LQKENI. The CDR3 loop reads CASSKRAEGNQPQHF. The CDR3 nucleotides read TGTGCCAGCTCGAAACGGGCGGAAGGCAATCAGCCCCAGCATTTT. The full variable domain, completed using reference TRBV18 and TRBJ1-5, is NAGVMQNPRHLVRRRGQEARLRCSPMKGHSHVYWYRQLPEEGLKFMVYLQKENIIDESGMPKERFSAEFPKEGPSILRIQQVVRGDSAAYFCASSKRAEGNQPQHFGDGTRLSIL.

This sequence joins TRBV5-4 and TRBJ2-1; TRBD1 agrees at 8 bases. CDR1 is SGHNT, CDR2 YYREEE, per germline (reference sequence). The J segment lost 12 bases and the V segment lost 0 bases, leaving 5 bases of the junction unmatched. This CDR3 spans 13 amino acids. The CDR3 nucleotides read TGTGCCAGCAGCTTGGCCAGACAGGGGCGGCAGTTCTTC. Translated, it gives CASSLARQGRQFF.

The sample holds a few counts of this clonotype. This sequence joins TRBV7-2 and TRBJ2-1, with no clear D. V was trimmed by 1 base and J by 9 bases, leaving 13 bases between them. CDR3 size: 14 residues. Germline V lookup: CDR1 SGHTA, CDR2 FQGNSA. CDR3 amino acids: CASSLGGSTVEQFF. Written as DNA, the CDR3 is TGTGCCAGCAGCTTAGGGGGTAGTACGGTTGAGCAGTTCTTC.

This clonotype was counted between two and nine times. The chain links TRBV11-2 to TRBJ1-4, with TRBD1 as a possible D gene (6 bases). In germline, CDR1 is SGHAT, CDR2 FQNNGV. The V and J ends lost 5 bases and 3 bases respectively, with 22 bases between them. The CDR3 has 18 amino acids. CDR3 residues: CASSPLRLGANANEKLFF. CDR3 nucleotide sequence: TGTGCCAGCAGCCCCCTCCGTTTGGGGGCAAATGCTAATGAAAAACTGTTTTTT.

The chain carries TRBV4-2 and TRBJ2-1; D uncertain. The V end was cut by 2 bases, the J end by 4 bases, with 15 bases between. The CDR3 has 16 residues. In germline, CDR1 is LGHNA, CDR2 YNFKEQ. The CDR3 here is CASSQTSRILYNEQFF. DNA for the CDR3: TGTGCCAGCAGCCAAACCTCTAGGATTTTGTACAATGAGCAGTTCTTC.

The rearrangement joins TRBV7-2 to TRBJ1-1, with no clear D. The germline CDR1 and CDR2 sequences are SGHTA and FQGNSA. Trimming removed 5 bases at V and 5 bases at J, with 18 bases between. CDR3 size: 15 residues. The CDR3 is CASSQVGFGWTEAFF. The CDR3 nucleotides read TGTGCCAGCAGCCAGGTGGGATTCGGTTGGACTGAAGCTTTCTTT.

V and J are TRBV20-1 and TRBJ2-5; D unresolved. CDR3 length equals 12 residues. Germline CDR1 reads DFQATT; CDR2 reads SNEGSKA (reference sequence). V was cut by 3 bases and J by 2 bases, with 7 bases left in between. CDR3 coding DNA: TGCAGTGCTAGTATCCTACAAGAGACCCAGTACTTC. It yields the protein CSASILQETQYF.

The rearrangement uses TRBV15 and TRBJ1-1, with TRBD1 matching 8 bases. The CDR3 has 12 residues. Germline values: CDR1 LNHNV, CDR2 YYDKDF (reference sequence). Trimming took 0 bases from V and 11 from J; bases not matched to a gene: 2. CDR3 DNA: TGTGCCACCAGCAGAGAGGACAGGGAGGCTTTCTTT. This codes for CATSREDREAFF.

Many counts were recorded for this clonotype. The DNA for the CDR3 is TGTGCCAGCAGTTACTGGGCAGACTCTGGAAACACCATATATTTT. Its protein is CASSYWADSGNTIYF. The chain joins TRBV6-6 to TRBJ1-3; no firm D call. V lost 1 base to trimming and J lost 0 bases, with 7 bases between them. This CDR3 contains 15 residues. Germline V gene lookup returns CDR1 MNHNY and CDR2 SVGAGI (reference sequence).

J is TRBJ2-7 and V is TRBV2; D is undetermined. This CDR3 comprises 10 residues. Germline loops: CDR1 SNHLY, CDR2 FYNNEI. V lost 5 bases and J lost 5, with 4 bases in between. The CDR3 protein is CASSTHEQYF. In nucleotides, the CDR3 is TGTGCCAGCAGTACGCACGAGCAGTACTTC.